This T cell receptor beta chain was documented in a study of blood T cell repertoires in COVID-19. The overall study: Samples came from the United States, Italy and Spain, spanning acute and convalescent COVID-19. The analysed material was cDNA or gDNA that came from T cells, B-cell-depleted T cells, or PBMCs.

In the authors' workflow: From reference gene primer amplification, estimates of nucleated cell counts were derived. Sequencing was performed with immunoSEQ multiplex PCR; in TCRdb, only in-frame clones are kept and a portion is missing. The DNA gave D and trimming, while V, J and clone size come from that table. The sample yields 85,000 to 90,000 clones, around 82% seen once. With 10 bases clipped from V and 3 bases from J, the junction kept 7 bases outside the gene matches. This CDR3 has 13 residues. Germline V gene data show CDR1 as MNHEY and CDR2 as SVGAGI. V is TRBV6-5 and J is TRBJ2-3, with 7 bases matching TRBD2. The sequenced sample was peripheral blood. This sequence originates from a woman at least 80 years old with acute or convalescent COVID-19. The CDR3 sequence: CATRDYQTDTQYF. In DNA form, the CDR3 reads TGTGCCACCCGGGACTACCAAACAGATACGCAGTATTTT.